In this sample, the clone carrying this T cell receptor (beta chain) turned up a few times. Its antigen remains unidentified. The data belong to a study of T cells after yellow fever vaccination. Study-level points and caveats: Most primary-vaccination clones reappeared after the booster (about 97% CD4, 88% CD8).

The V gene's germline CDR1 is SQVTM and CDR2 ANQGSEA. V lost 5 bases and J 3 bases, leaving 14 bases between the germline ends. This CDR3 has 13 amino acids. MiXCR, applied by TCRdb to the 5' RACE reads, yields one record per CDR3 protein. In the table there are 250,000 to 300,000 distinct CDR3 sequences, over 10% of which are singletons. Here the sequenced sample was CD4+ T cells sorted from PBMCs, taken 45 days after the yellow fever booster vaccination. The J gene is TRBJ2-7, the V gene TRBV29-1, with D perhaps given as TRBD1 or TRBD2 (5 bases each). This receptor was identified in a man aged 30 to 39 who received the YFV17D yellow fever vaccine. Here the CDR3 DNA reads TGCAGCGTTCGGGGCGGAGGAATCTACGAGCAGTACTTC. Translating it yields CSVRGGGIYEQYF.